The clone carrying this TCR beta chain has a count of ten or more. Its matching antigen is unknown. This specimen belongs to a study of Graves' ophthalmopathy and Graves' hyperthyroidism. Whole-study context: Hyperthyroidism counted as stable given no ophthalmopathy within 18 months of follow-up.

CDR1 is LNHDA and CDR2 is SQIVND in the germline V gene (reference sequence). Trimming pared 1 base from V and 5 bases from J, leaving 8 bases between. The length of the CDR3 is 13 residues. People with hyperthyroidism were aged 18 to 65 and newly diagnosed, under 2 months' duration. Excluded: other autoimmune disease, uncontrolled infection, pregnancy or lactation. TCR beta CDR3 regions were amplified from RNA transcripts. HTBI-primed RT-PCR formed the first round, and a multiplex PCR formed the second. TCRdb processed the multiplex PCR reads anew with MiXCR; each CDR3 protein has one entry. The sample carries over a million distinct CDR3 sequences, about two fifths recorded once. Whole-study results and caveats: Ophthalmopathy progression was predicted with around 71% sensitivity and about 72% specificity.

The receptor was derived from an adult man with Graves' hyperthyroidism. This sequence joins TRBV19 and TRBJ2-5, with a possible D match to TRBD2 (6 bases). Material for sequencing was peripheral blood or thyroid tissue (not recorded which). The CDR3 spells CASSIALAETQYF. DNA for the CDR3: TGTGCCAGTAGTATAGCTCTAGCGGAGACCCAGTACTTC.